This TCR beta chain stems from a study of blood T cell repertoires in COVID-19. Across the study: T cells, B-cell-depleted T cells, or PBMCs supplied cDNA or gDNA.

CDR3 length equals 14 residues. V lost 4 bases to trimming and J lost 2 bases, with 15 bases between them. Germline assignment: CDR1 SQVTM and CDR2 ANQGSEA. Per the authors' pipeline: How many nucleated cells were present was estimated from reference gene primer amplification. TCRdb's table, derived via immunoSEQ multiplex PCR, lists solely in-frame clones and lacks some. D and trimming come from the DNA, and the V and J calls and clone size come from that table. The sample holds 170,000 or so clones; more than 75% are singletons and the top ten take less than 3.5%. The chain joins TRBV29-1 to TRBJ2-7, with TRBD2 as a possible D gene (6 bases). The sequencing sample was made of peripheral blood. This sequence originates from a middle-aged man with active or convalescent COVID-19. The CDR3 DNA reads as TGCAGCGTTGTCCCGGGACTTCAGACCTACGAGCAGTACTTC. Translated: CSVVPGLQTYEQYF.